These T cell receptor beta chains were read from a single sample in a study of response to subunit inactivated influenza vaccine. TCRdb re-derived calls from the RT-PCR reads in MiXCR, one entry per CDR3 protein. Of roughly 650,000 distinct CDR3 sequences in the sample, around 13% are singletons; the top ten hold approximately 7.6%. Sequenced here: PBMCs from blood, sampled about 14 days before vaccination. These receptors came from a man between 45 and 60 years old who received an inactivated influenza vaccine. CDR3s include the opening cysteine and the closing phenylalanine or tryptophan. Clone sizes are given selectively: once, few, many, or a class where the clone is expanded.

clone_size j_call v_call cdr3_aa
few TRBJ1-3 TRBV4-3 CASSQAFGSHRSGNTIYF
many TRBJ2-2 TRBV29-1 CSASGGAGELFF
few TRBJ1-4 TRBV12-3/TRBV12-4 CASSLIGANEKLFF
- TRBJ2-3 TRBV28 CASRSAWTGGGTDTQYF
many TRBJ2-7 TRBV29-1 CSVEKESTYEQYF
- TRBJ2-2 TRBV6-1 CARRPRGGNTGELFF
- TRBJ1-2 TRBV20-1 CSARGTGGYGYTF
- TRBJ2-2 TRBV7-9 CASSFSGTGNTGELFF
- TRBJ2-1 TRBV15 CATSMPLPVRLNEQFF
few TRBJ2-5 TRBV12-3/TRBV12-4 CASSFARETQYF
many TRBJ2-1 TRBV7-9 CASSLSTEQFF
- TRBJ1-2 TRBV29-1 CSVMGPELNYGYTF
- TRBJ2-7 TRBV10-3 CAINSRLTYEQYF
many TRBJ2-3 TRBV5-1 CASSLSAKAGVGTDTQYF
few TRBJ2-3 TRBV29-1 CSVASGSTDTQYF
many TRBJ2-7 TRBV27 CASSFFLPSGGYEQYF
- TRBJ2-7 TRBV7-6 CASSPKRITYEQYF
few TRBJ2-3 TRBV28 CASSNPGLAGGPADTQYF
- TRBJ1-3 TRBV7-2 CASSLVGQGTGNTIYF
- TRBJ2-5 TRBV29-1 CSVETSGMTQYF
- TRBJ2-1 TRBV3-1 CASRGQRINNEQFF
- TRBJ2-2 TRBV5-1 CASTTSGVFGELFF
many TRBJ2-7 TRBV29-1 CSVYTGTSSYEQYF
- TRBJ2-7 TRBV4-3 CASSQDLAGAAYEQYF
- TRBJ1-4 TRBV20-1 CSARDLLRDRVEKLFF
- TRBJ2-2 TRBV4-3 CASSQDLAMGGNTGELFF